This T cell receptor (beta chain) stems from a study of CD8+ T cells in alopecia areata. Germline V gene sequence: CDR1 SNHLY, CDR2 FYNNEI. The CDR3 is made up of 16 amino acids. Trimming removed 2 bases from V and 4 bases from J, with 15 bases in between. This sample's treatment: oral pan-JAK inhibitor, 5-10 mg twice daily. Extracted from the samples, RNA was reverse transcribed into cDNA to serve as the sequencing template. This table comes from immunoSEQ multiplex PCR, and its TCRdb copy is limited to in-frame clones, with some not included. The data hold roughly 110,000 clones, with around 53% observed a single time.

The material sequenced was CD8+ T cells sorted from blood, taken at week 24, from a patient treated with tofacitinib. This sequence originates from a human donor with alopecia areata. The chain recombines TRBV2 with TRBJ2-1, with a weak D call TRBD1 (6 bases). The CDR3 DNA sequence: TGTGCCAGCAGTGAATTGGGGGCAGGACTTTACAATGAGCAGTTCTTC. Translated: CASSELGAGLYNEQFF.